This record covers a single T cell receptor (beta chain). It lacks a known antigen. Base qualities are not provided; no much larger clone lies one nucleotide away. The data belong to a study of blood T cell repertoires in COVID-19 (dated by TCRdb to the early 2020s). For the study in its entirety: Samples from collaborators originated in the United States, Italy and Spain and spanned both the acute and convalescent phases of COVID-19. Sample metadata almost always included a de-identified subject ID, COVID-19 status, age in years and sex. Subjects who had been exposed to COVID-19, were actively infected with it, or had recovered from it provided the deeply sampled blood TCRbeta repertoires that made up the dataset. The samples were drawn from two sources: the first 160 participants of the ongoing ImmuneRACE study, and fewer than 1,500 subjects contributed by 6 global collaborators. Where available, HLA class I and class II types were obtained from metadata supplied by the sample provider rather than from assay-based typing. The repertoires were made available in a free public database intended to serve as a resource for research on the immune response to SARS-CoV-2. The material from the prospective study consisted of cDNA or gDNA derived from T cells, B-cell-depleted T cells, or PBMCs. Broad study findings and their caveats: The amount of clinical and demographic metadata varied by source and participant and was provided uncurated.

Each collaborating institution followed its own protocols to collect whole blood in K2EDTA tubes. For TCRbeta analysis, collaborators shipped samples in one of three forms: frozen whole blood, isolated PBMCs, or DNA extracted from either of those sample types. Trimming costs V 0 bases and J 4 bases, and their ends lie 11 bases apart. From its cysteine to its phenylalanine, the CDR3 spans 14 amino acids. Only CDR3 DNA remains: 42 bases, in frame from the first base. Via the germline V gene (reference sequence), CDR1 is SGHNT and CDR2 YYREEE. The immunoSEQ Assay, a bias-controlled multiplex PCR, was used to amplify TCRbeta CDR3 regions from genomic DNA. Concerning the study's data processing: Nucleated cell counts per sample were estimated from amplification of reference gene primers within the assay. To quantify the absolute abundance of each unique TCRbeta CDR3 rearrangement, sequence reads were collapsed and filtered. For each sample, productive Simpson clonality was calculated by taking the square root of Simpson's diversity index across productive rearrangements. Here the immuneACCESS table is served through TCRdb, limited to in-frame sequences with V and J called. Missing clones are a known gap in these copies; in checked studies unresolved V genes cover under half, and the rest lacks a known reason. The D gene and trimming were derived from the DNA, and the V and J assignments and clone size from that table. The sample table records 60,000 or so clones; roughly 87% of these occur just once. The biggest ten clones account for 10% of the sample.

The TCR sequence derives from a human donor with acute or convalescent COVID-19. The donor label of this sample is uncertain. In this chain, TRBV5-4 is recombined with TRBJ2-7; the D gene cannot be named for sure. Sequencing input: peripheral blood. This receptor carries the CDR3 CASSLGQVEYEQYF. The nucleotides read TGTGCCAGCAGCTTGGGACAAGTCGAATACGAGCAGTACTTC.